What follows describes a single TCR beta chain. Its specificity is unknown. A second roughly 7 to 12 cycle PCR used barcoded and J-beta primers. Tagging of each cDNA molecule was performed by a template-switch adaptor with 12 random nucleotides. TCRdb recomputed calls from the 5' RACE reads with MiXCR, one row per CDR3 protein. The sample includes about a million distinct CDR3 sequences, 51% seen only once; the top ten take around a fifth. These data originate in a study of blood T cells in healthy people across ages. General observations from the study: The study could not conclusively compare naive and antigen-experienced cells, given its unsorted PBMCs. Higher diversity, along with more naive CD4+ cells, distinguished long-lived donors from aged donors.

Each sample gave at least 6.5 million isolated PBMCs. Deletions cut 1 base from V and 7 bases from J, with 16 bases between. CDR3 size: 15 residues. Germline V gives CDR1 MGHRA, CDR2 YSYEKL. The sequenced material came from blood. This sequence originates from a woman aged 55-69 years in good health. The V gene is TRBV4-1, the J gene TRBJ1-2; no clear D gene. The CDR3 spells CASSQAGRGWLGYTF. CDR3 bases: TGCGCCAGCAGCCAAGCTGGACGGGGATGGCTTGGCTACACCTTC.